This passage covers 10 T cell receptor beta chains from one sample sequenced in a study of blood T cell repertoires in COVID-19. The data were produced by immunoSEQ multiplex PCR, yet TCRdb's version contains in-frame clones alone and is incomplete. The sample records about 180,000 clones, approximately 86% being singletons. The sample consisted of peripheral blood. These receptors were collected from a woman in her thirties with active or convalescent COVID-19.

The chain combines TRBV7-9 with TRBJ2-3, with D possibly being TRBD2 (6 bases). Germline V gene data show CDR1 as SEHNR and CDR2 as FQNEAQ (reference sequence). The CDR3 has 16 amino acids. The V end was cut by 5 bases, the J end by 2 bases, with 17 bases between. The CDR3 DNA reads TGTGCCAGCAGCGCCGGGGGTGCTAGAACCACAGATACGCAGTATTTT. This gives the protein CASSAGGARTTDTQYF.

The V gene is TRBV29-1, the J gene TRBJ2-2, with D uncertain. Germline V gives CDR1 SQVTM, CDR2 ANQGSEA. V gave up 4 bases and J gave up 5 bases, with 5 bases separating them. This CDR3 region has 11 residues. CDR3 region: CSVVVTGELFF. The DNA of the CDR3 is TGCAGCGTTGTAGTAACCGGGGAGCTGTTTTTT.

This clone came up a few times. The genes are TRBV9 and TRBJ1-1, with D possibly matching TRBD1 (5 bases). V was cut by 2 bases and J by 1 base, with 6 bases left in between. CDR1 and CDR2 from the germline V gene are SGDLS and YYNGEE. This CDR3 region has 13 residues. The chain's CDR3 is CASSVTGNTEAFF. DNA of the CDR3: TGTGCCAGCAGCGTTACAGGGAACACTGAAGCTTTCTTT.

The CDR3 nucleotides are TGCGCCAGCAGCTTGGTTCAGAAGTTTGAAGCTTTCTTT. Translated, it gives CASSLVQKFEAFF. The gene calls are TRBV5-1 and TRBJ1-1; no firm D call. The CDR3 totals 13 residues. Germline CDR1 and CDR2: SGHRS and YFSETQ. V lost 0 bases to trimming and J lost 7 bases, with 10 bases between them.

The chain couples TRBV2 to TRBJ2-5, with a weak D call TRBD1 (5 bases). CDR3 length: 13 amino acids. Germline V gene data show CDR1 as SNHLY and CDR2 as FYNNEI. V lost 5 bases, J lost 4 bases, and 11 bases lay in between. CDR3 nucleotide sequence: TGTGCCAGCAGTCCCGACAGAGGAGAGACCCAGTACTTC. Protein sequence: CASSPDRGETQYF.

There are a few counts of this clone. V is TRBV15 and J is TRBJ1-1; maybe TRBD1 (6 bases). Germline CDR1 is LNHNV and CDR2 is YYDKDF (reference sequence). V lost 1 base, J lost 5 bases, and 11 bases lay in between. CDR3 length equals 14 residues. The CDR3 reads CATSRVRGWTEAFF. The CDR3 DNA is TGTGCCACCAGCAGAGTAAGGGGGTGGACTGAAGCTTTCTTT.

The chain is built from TRBV11-2 and TRBJ1-2, with D possibly TRBD1 on 5 matching bases. Between the trimmed V and J ends, which lost 3 bases and 3 bases, there was a span of 8 bases. Per the germline V gene, CDR1 is SGHAT and CDR2 is FQNNGV. The CDR3 spans 13 residues. For the CDR3, the DNA is TGTGCCAGCAGCTTGGGGCAGGACTATGGCTACACCTTC. Amino acid sequence: CASSLGQDYGYTF. Full variable domain (remainder filled in from reference TRBV11-2 and TRBJ1-2): EAGVAQSPRYKIIEKRQSVAFWCNPISGHATLYWYQQILGQGPKLLIQFQNNGVVDDSQLPKDRFSAERLKGVDSTLKIQPAKLEDSAVYLCASSLGQDYGYTFGSGTRLTVV.

The rearrangement joins TRBV3-1 (or the pseudogene TRBV3-2) to TRBJ2-3, with D possibly TRBD1 on 5 matching bases. V gave up 3 bases and J gave up 4 bases, with 11 bases separating them. The CDR3 totals 14 residues. Germline CDR1 LGHDT, CDR2 YNNKEL (reference sequence). CDR3 region: CASSHGRAADTQYF. CDR3 nucleotides: TGTGCCAGCAGCCATGGCAGGGCAGCAGATACGCAGTATTTT.

The chain joins TRBV6-5 to TRBJ1-5, with D unclear. This CDR3 comprises 14 residues. CDR1 and CDR2 (germline): MNHEY, SVGAGI. Trimming removed 3 bases at V and 5 bases at J, with 11 bases between. The CDR3 loop reads CASSYRRTYQPQHF. CDR3 in DNA: TGTGCCAGCAGTTATCGCCGCACATATCAGCCCCAGCATTTT.

The chain has TRBV27 and TRBJ2-3, with 8 bases matching TRBD2. V dropped 7 bases and J dropped 2; count of bases not matched to a gene: 8. The CDR3 covers 15 residues. The germline gives CDR1 MNHEY, CDR2 SMNVEV (reference sequence). DNA for the CDR3: TGTGCCAGCACCCCTCTAGCGGGCATCACAGATACGCAGTATTTT. This gives the protein CASTPLAGITDTQYF.